This T cell receptor beta chain stems from a study of blood T cell repertoires in COVID-19. Turning to the study itself: Samples of COVID-19 (acute and convalescent) were obtained from the United States, Italy and Spain. T cells, B-cell-depleted T cells, or PBMCs provided the cDNA or gDNA that served as material.

Original analysis: Amplification of reference gene primers provided the estimated nucleated cell counts. The data were produced by immunoSEQ multiplex PCR, yet TCRdb's version contains in-frame clones alone and is incomplete. V, J and clone size derive from that table, while D and trimming were established from the DNA sequence. This repertoire shows some 170,000 clones, approximately 87% found once; its top ten account for approximately 12%. Germline V gene data show CDR1 as SQVTM and CDR2 as ANQGSEA. The CDR3 has 13 amino acids. V trimming: 6 bases; J trimming: 7 bases; junction bases outside the gene matches: 7. Patients of the Seattle cohort, enrolled during active infection, were followed longitudinally.

Sequenced: peripheral blood. This chain links TRBV29-1 with TRBJ2-2, with 8 bases identical to TRBD1. The TCR was taken from a woman in her 70s with COVID-19, enrolled during active disease. CDR3 nucleotide sequence: TGCAGCGTGACGGACAGGGACGGCGGGGAGCTGTTTTTT. It specifies CSVTDRDGGELFF.